These 30 T cell receptor beta chains were all obtained from the same sample, sequenced in a study of tumor-infiltrating lymphocytes in primary liver carcinoma. Researchers generated TCR beta cDNA from roughly 510 ng of total RNA, relying on a constant-region primer. A slightly modified ARM-PCR protocol with three nested multiplex PCR rounds produced these TCR beta libraries. The two initial PCR rounds, roughly 11 cycles each, used TRBV1-TRBV30 forward and C-beta reverse primers. TCRdb reanalysed the multiplex PCR reads using MiXCR and keeps one entry per CDR3 protein. The sample comprises approximately 330,000 distinct CDR3 sequences, approximately 65% of which are singletons, and 5.5% to 7% rests with the top ten. Germline DNA was extracted alongside blood RNA, which was obtained from unsorted whole blood. The source material was peripheral blood. The receptors come from a man aged 40-55 years with primary liver carcinoma and hepatitis B virus infection.

The chain couples TRBV11-2 to TRBJ2-3; possibly TRBD1 or TRBD2 for D (5 bases each). Between the trimmed V and J ends, which lost 3 bases and 8 bases, there was a span of 12 bases. Germline values: CDR1 SGHAT, CDR2 FQNNGV. CDR3 length: 13 amino acids. The CDR3 reads CASSLGTQGTQYF. In nucleotides, the CDR3 is TGTGCCAGCAGCTTGGGGACGCAGGGTACGCAGTATTTT. Combining the CDR3 with reference TRBV11-2 and TRBJ2-3 gives the whole variable domain EAGVAQSPRYKIIEKRQSVAFWCNPISGHATLYWYQQILGQGPKLLIQFQNNGVVDDSQLPKDRFSAERLKGVDSTLKIQPAKLEDSAVYLCASSLGTQGTQYFGPGTRLTVL.

With respect to this clonotype: The junction differs from germline at one of its ends, possibly a read error. The CDR3 reads CASRLGTEKNVAELFF. In DNA form, the CDR3 reads TGTGCCAGCAGGTTAGGAACAGAGAAAAATGTCGCGGAGCTATTTTTT. This chain joins TRBV11-2 and TRBJ2-2; no reliable D call. CDR1 is SGHAT and CDR2 is FQNNGV in the germline V gene. The CDR3 consists of 16 residues. Using reference TRBV11-2 and TRBJ2-2 for the parts outside the CDR3, the full variable domain is EAGVAQSPRYKIIEKRQSVAFWCNPISGHATLYWYQQILGQGPKLLIQFQNNGVVDDSQLPKDRFSAERLKGVDSTLKIQPAKLEDSAVYLCASRLGTEKNVAELFFGEGSRLTVL.

Turning to this clonotype: A single base separates this from a much larger clone, so it may be a read error. The chain is built from TRBV6-1 and TRBJ2-3; D may be TRBD2 (6 bases). The CDR3 runs 15 residues. Per the germline V gene, CDR1 is MNHNS and CDR2 is SASEGT. The CDR3 protein is CASGPLTRGSDAQYF. The CDR3 DNA is TGTGCCAGCGGCCCCCTCACCCGGGGGTCAGATGCGCAGTATTTT.

As regards this clonotype: A much larger clone sits a single nucleotide away, making a read error possible. This chain uses TRBV6-2 or TRBV6-3 with TRBJ2-1, with 9 bases lining up with TRBD1. CDR1 MNHEY and CDR2 SVGEGT come from the germline V gene. CDR3 size: 15 residues. CDR3 residues: CASSRMDRGLDEHFF. The DNA of the CDR3 is TGTGCCAGCAGTCGGATGGACAGGGGTCTAGATGAGCATTTCTTC.

This clonotype showed up many times. CDR3 coding DNA: TGTGCCAGCAGCTTAGAGTGGCAGCCACAAGAGACCCAGTACTTC. Translation gives CASSLEWQPQETQYF. The chain has TRBV11-2 and TRBJ2-5; no reliable D call. Germline V gene data show CDR1 as SGHAT and CDR2 as FQNNGV. Trimming removed 0 bases from V and 2 bases from J, with 10 bases in between. The CDR3 spans 15 residues.

Worth noting for this clonotype: This clone may be a read error of a much larger clone one base away. The chain employs TRBV4-3 and TRBJ2-1; either TRBD1 or TRBD2 may supply D (5 bases each). Germline CDR1 is LGHNA and CDR2 is YSLEER. V lost 1 base, J lost 8 bases, and 18 bases lay in between. The CDR3 runs to 16 residues. This CDR3 is CASSQGSEGTAHEQFF. In DNA form, the CDR3 reads TGCGCCAGCAGCCAAGGGTCAGAGGGGACCGCCCATGAGCAGTTCTTC.

This clonotype was seen more than once but under ten times. The genes are TRBV30 and TRBJ1-3; 9 bases match TRBD1. Unmatched junction bases numbered 2, after V lost 5 bases and J lost 0 bases. The germline V gene encodes CDR1 GTSNPN and CDR2 SVGIG (reference sequence). This CDR3 contains 14 residues. The CDR3 bases are TGTGCCTGGCGGGACAGGGCCTCTGGAAACACCATATATTTT. Translating it yields CAWRDRASGNTIYF.

About this clonotype itself: At one end the junction does not follow the germline gene, possibly because of a read error. This sequence joins TRBV11-2 and TRBJ1-1; 7 nucleotides align to TRBD1. The CDR3 runs 14 residues. Germline V gives CDR1 SGHAT, CDR2 FQNNGV. This chain's CDR3 is CALQGLYMKTEAFF. The CDR3 bases are TGTGCCCTACAGGGGTTATACATGAAGACTGAAGCTTTCTTT.

J is TRBJ2-3 and V is TRBV4-3; TRBD1 matches at 9 bases. Germline CDR1 reads LGHNA; CDR2 reads YSLEER. This CDR3 has 17 residues. The J segment lost 8 bases and the V segment lost 0 bases, leaving 12 bases of the junction unmatched. CDR3 DNA sequence: TGCGCCAGCAGCCAAGAACCCCCGGGACAGGGAAGTGTTACGCAGTATTTT. Translation: CASSQEPPGQGSVTQYF.

To note about this clonotype: A read error is possible here, since a much larger clone lies one base away. The DNA of the CDR3 is TGTGTCAGCAGTGTCAGGGCTGCAGAAACTCCCTACGAGCAGTACTTC. Its protein is CVSSVRAAETPYEQYF. The chain couples TRBV6-1 to TRBJ2-7, with D possibly being TRBD1 (5 bases). CDR3 length: 16 residues. Germline V gene sequence: CDR1 MNHNS, CDR2 SASEGT.

A note on this clonotype: The germline gene is not matched at one end of the junction; a read error may be the cause. The rearrangement joins TRBV11-2 to TRBJ2-5, with 8 bases aligning to TRBD1. Germline CDR1 SGHAT, CDR2 FQNNGV. There are 15 residues in the CDR3. The CDR3 region is CASSLDRGPSETQCF. The CDR3 bases are TGTGCCAGCAGCTTAGACAGGGGGCCCTCAGAGACTCAGTGCTTC.

Comments on this clonotype: The germline gene is not matched at one end of the junction; a read error may be the cause. J is TRBJ2-1 and V is TRBV12-3 or TRBV12-4; 7 bases line up with TRBD1. The CDR3 is 15 residues long. CDR3 residues: CAISFLGQVNNEQFF. The CDR3, as DNA: TGCGCCATCAGTTTCCTCGGACAGGTCAACAACGAGCAGTTCTTC.

This clonotype was detected ten times or more. The chain has TRBV12-3 or TRBV12-4 and TRBJ2-6; 8 bases line up with TRBD1. CDR3 length: 18 amino acids. V was clipped by 1 base and J by 0 bases; unmatched bases: 5. DNA of the CDR3: TGTGCCAGCAGTTTAGTTGGACAGGGCTTCTCTGGGGCCAACGTCCTGACTTTC. Translating gives CASSLVGQGFSGANVLTF.

About this clonotype: As the CDR3 is not closed by the conserved phenylalanine or tryptophan, this likely results from a read error. No DNA is shown, since the ends of the CDR3 on it are uncertain; the CDR3 is the one TCRdb lists. The V call is TRBV10-3, the J call TRBJ2-5; the table's D call TRBD1 went unverified against the DNA. The CDR3 region is 12 residues in length, termini included. The germline V gene has CDR1 ENHRY and CDR2 SYGVKD. CDR3 residues: CAISEGGETQNS.

Comments on this clonotype: A much larger clone is a single base away; this may be a read error. The genes are TRBV6-5 and TRBJ2-6; D is uncertain. In germline, CDR1 is MNHEY, CDR2 SVGAGI. The CDR3 consists of 16 residues. The CDR3 sequence is CASSYVGNSEANVLTF. DNA of the CDR3: TGTGCCAGCAGTTACGTGGGGAACTCTGAGGCCAACGTCCTGACTTTC.

The V call is TRBV7-9, the J call TRBJ2-7; D not certain. Per the germline V gene, CDR1 is SEHNR and CDR2 is FQNEAQ (reference sequence). V gave up 1 base and J gave up 12 bases, with 10 bases separating them. The CDR3 runs to 11 residues. The CDR3 spells CASSLGEVVYF. The DNA for the CDR3 is TGTGCCAGCAGCTTAGGAGAGGTCGTGTACTTC.

A word on this clonotype: One end of the junction does not line up with germline, which may come from a read error. The CDR3 DNA reads TGCGCCAGCAACCAAGGTTTAGGGGCTGGTAGCACTGAAGCTTTCTTT. Translating it yields CASNQGLGAGSTEAFF. The chain recombines TRBV4-1 with TRBJ1-1, with a weak D call TRBD1 (5 bases). The length of the CDR3 is 16 residues. In germline, CDR1 is MGHRA, CDR2 YSYEKL.

On this clonotype: An end of the junction differs from the germline gene, which may be a read error. The rearrangement links TRBV6-5 to TRBJ2-4; 8 nucleotides align to TRBD2. This CDR3 region has 14 residues. Germline-derived CDR1 and CDR2 are MNHEY and SVGAGI. This CDR3 is CASSSGLARNTQYF. The CDR3 bases are TGTGCCAGCAGCTCCGGACTAGCCAGAAACACTCAGTACTTC.

This clonotype was seen many times. The gene calls are TRBV12-3 or TRBV12-4 and TRBJ2-7, with a possible D match to TRBD1 (5 bases). The CDR3 runs 18 residues. With 3 bases removed from V and 2 bases from J, the gap between germline ends came to 23 bases. The CDR3 nucleotides read TGTGCCAGCAGTTTGGGTGTTGGGGCGGTACGTGGGACCTACGAGCAGTACTTC. Protein sequence: CASSLGVGAVRGTYEQYF.

The rearrangement joins TRBV11-2 to TRBJ2-7; possible D gene TRBD2, 6 bases. This CDR3 region has 12 residues. Germline CDR1 SGHAT, CDR2 FQNNGV. The V and J ends lost 10 bases and 5 bases respectively, with 15 bases between them. In nucleotides, the CDR3 is TGTGCCACCAGTTTTTCTAGCGACGAGCAGTACTTC. This sequence encodes CATSFSSDEQYF.

This clonotype was detected ten times or more. V and J are TRBV6-6 and TRBJ2-3; D gene unclear. Deletions cut 6 bases from V and 3 bases from J, with 10 bases between. The CDR3 extends over 13 amino acids. Germline values: CDR1 MNHNY, CDR2 SVGAGI (reference sequence). The CDR3 coding sequence is TGTGCCAGCAGGACCCCCGGGACAGATACGCAGTATTTT. Its translation: CASRTPGTDTQYF.

Of note for this clonotype: Germline and junction disagree at one end, which may indicate a read error. V gene TRBV11-1 combines with J gene TRBJ2-5, with TRBD1 identical over 9 bases. The germline V gene has CDR1 SGHAT and CDR2 FQDESV (reference sequence). The CDR3 sequence is 14 residues long. CDR3 residues: CASSLGQGGETQHF. The CDR3 DNA sequence: TGTGCCAGCAGTTTGGGACAGGGTGGAGAGACCCAGCACTTC.

The genes are TRBV11-2 and TRBJ2-5; D might be TRBD2 (6 bases). Germline-derived CDR1 and CDR2 are SGHAT and FQNNGV. Trimming stripped 5 bases from V and 5 bases from J, with 15 bases between. The CDR3 contains 14 residues. The CDR3: CASSLDDGGETQYF. CDR3 DNA sequence: TGTGCCAGCAGCCTCGATGACGGAGGGGAGACCCAGTACTTC.

This chain uses TRBV20-1 with TRBJ2-1, with unresolved D. The CDR3 is 12 amino acids. Trimming took 0 bases from V and 11 from J, leaving 11 bases between them. Germline CDR1 and CDR2: DFQATT and SNEGSKA (reference sequence). The CDR3 DNA is TGCAGTGCTAGAGAGTTGGGAAGAAAGCAGTTCTTC. Its protein is CSARELGRKQFF.

In this sample, this clonotype turned up a few times. The rearrangement joins TRBV30 to TRBJ2-5; D might be TRBD2 (7 bases). This CDR3 comprises 14 residues. Trimming pared 2 bases from V and 2 bases from J, leaving 12 bases between. Germline loops: CDR1 GTSNPN, CDR2 SVGIG (reference sequence). The CDR3 region has the DNA TGTGCCTGGAGTAAAGGGGGACTACAAGAGACCCAGTACTTC. Translation: CAWSKGGLQETQYF.

A remark on this clonotype: A junction boundary mismatches the germline segment, possibly from a read error. V gene TRBV5-6 combines with J gene TRBJ2-3; TRBD2 agrees at 8 bases. The germline gives CDR1 SGHDT, CDR2 YYEEEE. The length of the CDR3 is 16 residues. The CDR3 is CASNLFSAGGGDTQYF. CDR3 DNA: TGTGCCAGCAACTTGTTTAGTGCGGGAGGAGGGGATACGCAGTATTTT.

This clonotype has only a few counts. The chain is built from TRBV6-6 and TRBJ2-7; 7 bases match TRBD2. CDR1 and CDR2 from the germline V gene are MNHNY and SVGAGI (reference sequence). Germline trimming cut 0 bases from V and 4 bases from J; bases unmatched to any gene: 9. The CDR3 consists of 16 residues. As DNA, the CDR3 is TGTGCCAGCAGTTACTCGTGGGGAGGGGAAAATTACGAGCAGTACTTC. Its protein product is CASSYSWGGENYEQYF.

Regarding this clonotype: A much larger clone differs by one base, so this may be a read error. V usage is TRBV10-3 and J usage is TRBJ2-5, with D possibly TRBD1 on 6 matching bases. Germline-derived CDR1 and CDR2 are ENHRY and SYGVKD. V dropped 7 bases and J dropped 0 bases, with 12 bases sitting between them. The CDR3 contains 14 residues. The CDR3 DNA reads TGTGCCATCAACGAGGGACACCACCAAGAGACCCAGTACTTC. Translated: CAINEGHHQETQYF.

V and J are TRBV7-9 and TRBJ1-1; TRBD1 might be the D (6 bases). V gave up 4 bases and J gave up 0 bases, with 15 bases separating them. The CDR3 has 16 residues. Germline V gives CDR1 SEHNR, CDR2 FQNEAQ (reference sequence). The CDR3 nucleotides read TGTGCCAGCAGCTCAATGACAGGCGACGTGAACACTGAAGCTTTCTTT. Its protein is CASSSMTGDVNTEAFF.

Concerning this clonotype itself: A read error may account for a junction end that differs from germline. CDR3 sequence reads: CTSRTGLFGTGELFF. The DNA of the CDR3 is TGTACCAGCAGGACAGGGCTATTCGGCACCGGGGAGCTGTTTTTT. The J gene is TRBJ2-2, the V gene TRBV6-1; 8 nucleotides match TRBD1. CDR1 is MNHNS, CDR2 SASEGT, per germline. This CDR3 comprises 15 residues.